These 21 T cell receptor beta chains originate from one sample sequenced in a study of blood T cell repertoires in COVID-19. The data were produced by immunoSEQ multiplex PCR, yet TCRdb's version contains in-frame clones alone and is incomplete. The sample contains around 43,000 clones, about nine tenths of which appear only once. Sequencing input: peripheral blood. The receptors come from a man between 50 and 59 years old with active COVID-19.

In DNA form, the CDR3 reads TGCAGCGCCTGGGGACAGGGCGTGACCCAGTACTTC. This gives the protein CSAWGQGVTQYF. The chain is built from TRBV29-1 and TRBJ2-5; 9 positions match TRBD1. This CDR3 has 12 amino acids. J was trimmed by 7 bases and V by 7 bases; bases with no gene match: 7. Germline V lookup: CDR1 SQVTM, CDR2 ANQGSEA.

The chain couples TRBV7-9 to TRBJ1-4, with unresolved D. The CDR3 length is 15 residues. Looked up from germline, CDR1 is SEHNR and CDR2 is FQNEAQ (reference sequence). V lost 4 bases to trimming and J lost 8 bases, with 17 bases between them. CDR3 sequence (DNA): TGTGCCAGCAGCTCACGCGCGGCAACCACCGAAAAACTGTTTTTT. Protein sequence: CASSSRAATTEKLFF.

This chain links TRBV19 with TRBJ2-1; D possibly corresponds to TRBD1 (6 bases). Trimming removed 5 bases at V and 7 bases at J, with 9 bases between. Germline CDR1 LNHDA, CDR2 SQIVND (reference sequence). This CDR3 region has 12 residues. CDR3 DNA: TGTGCCAGTAGTTTAAGGGGGAATGAGCAGTTCTTC. Protein: CASSLRGNEQFF.

The chain combines TRBV4-3 with TRBJ2-1; D gene uncertain. V was shortened by 4 bases and J by 6 bases, with 10 bases between the two germline ends. The V gene's germline CDR1 is LGHNA and CDR2 YSLEER. CDR3 length: 13 amino acids. The CDR3 DNA is TGCGCCAGCAGCCTGGGTAGCCCCAATGAGCAGTTCTTC. Residues: CASSLGSPNEQFF.

The chain has TRBV7-2 and TRBJ2-4; 11 positions match TRBD1. V dropped 5 bases and J dropped 8; count of bases not matched to a gene: 8. Per germline, CDR1 SGHTA and CDR2 FQGNSA. The CDR3 consists of 15 residues. The CDR3 DNA reads TGTGCCAGCAGCCAAAGGAGGGGACAGGGGGACATTCAGTACTTC. Protein sequence: CASSQRRGQGDIQYF.

J is TRBJ1-3 and V is TRBV14; perhaps TRBD1 as D (6 bases). V lost 1 base to trimming and J lost 4 bases, with 14 bases between them. The V gene's germline CDR1 is SGHDN and CDR2 FVKESK. This CDR3 has 16 residues. The CDR3 DNA reads TGTGCCAGCAGCCAAGTTGGGGGGGCCGCCGGAAACACCATATATTTT. Its protein is CASSQVGGAAGNTIYF.

The chain couples TRBV19 to TRBJ1-5; no definite D call. The length of the CDR3 is 12 residues. Trimming cost V 7 bases and J 7 bases, with 11 bases left between them. Germline CDR1 reads LNHDA; CDR2 reads SQIVND (reference sequence). In DNA form, the CDR3 reads TGTGCCAGTACCGAGGGTAGGCAGCCCCAGCATTTT. Translating gives CASTEGRQPQHF.

The CDR3 reads CASRRGINSPLHF. The CDR3 region has the DNA TGCGCCAGCCGGCGGGGAATTAATTCACCCCTCCACTTT. The J gene is TRBJ1-6, the V gene TRBV5-1, with D unclear. CDR1 and CDR2 from the germline V gene are SGHRS and YFSETQ. There are 13 residues in the CDR3. Trimming cost V 7 bases and J 6 bases, with 11 bases left between them.

This clone came up once. CDR3 nucleotides: TGTGCCAGCAGCCCCTCGATACGTTTAGCGGGAGAAGTCTACGAGCAGTACTTC. As protein: CASSPSIRLAGEVYEQYF. The chain uses TRBV7-9 and TRBJ2-7, with 9 bases aligning to TRBD2. Losses at the gene ends were 5 bases for V and 3 bases for J; bases not matched to a gene: 17. This CDR3 is built from 18 residues. The germline CDR1 and CDR2 sequences are SEHNR and FQNEAQ (reference sequence).

This clone turned up a few times. J is TRBJ2-1 and V is TRBV27, with D unclear. Germline-derived CDR1 and CDR2 are MNHEY and SMNVEV (reference sequence). This CDR3 contains 14 residues. Trimming removed 3 bases at V and 0 bases at J, with 6 bases between. As DNA, the CDR3 is TGTGCCAGCAGTTTGGGCGCCTCCTACAATGAGCAGTTCTTC. This codes for CASSLGASYNEQFF.

This sequence joins TRBV11-3 and TRBJ2-1, with D possibly being TRBD2 (5 bases). This CDR3 comprises 12 residues. Germline V gene sequence: CDR1 SGHNT, CDR2 YENEEA. V lost 10 bases, J lost 6 bases, and 13 bases lay in between. The CDR3, as DNA: TGTGCCACGCGGGCTTCGGGCAATGAGCAGTTCTTC. It codes for CATRASGNEQFF.

In its sample, this clone was seen once. The chain carries TRBV4-3 and TRBJ2-1, with TRBD1 matching 7 bases. This CDR3 spans 15 amino acids. V dropped 4 bases and J dropped 6; count of bases not matched to a gene: 9. CDR1 is LGHNA and CDR2 is YSLEER in the germline V gene. DNA for the CDR3: TGCGCCAGCAGCCCCGCACCCGGGACAGCCAATGAGCAGTTCTTC. Translated: CASSPAPGTANEQFF.

The chain recombines TRBV5-5 with TRBJ2-7, with 14 bases fitting TRBD2. V was clipped by 3 bases and J by 7 bases; unmatched bases: 6. Germline V gene lookup returns CDR1 SGHKS and CDR2 YYEKEE (reference sequence). The CDR3 contains 15 residues. The CDR3 DNA follows: TGTGCCAGCAGCTCCACCGGGACTAGCGGGAGTGAGCAGTACTTC. Encoded protein: CASSSTGTSGSEQYF. The variable domain in full, completed from reference TRBV5-5 and TRBJ2-7, reads DAGVTQSPTHLIKTRGQQVTLRCSPISGHKSVSWYQQVLGQGPQFIFQYYEKEERGRGNFPDRFSARQFPNYSSELNVNALLLGDSALYLCASSSTGTSGSEQYFGPGTRLTVT.

The J gene is TRBJ2-4, the V gene TRBV29-1; a possible D gene is TRBD1 (6 bases). Germline assignment: CDR1 SQVTM and CDR2 ANQGSEA. The ends were cut back, 7 bases at V and 8 bases at J, with 15 bases in the middle. The CDR3 is 12 amino acids. CDR3 in amino acids: CSARGYPDIQYF. CDR3 DNA sequence: TGCAGCGCGAGGGGGTATCCGGACATTCAGTACTTC.

V and J are TRBV28 and TRBJ2-7; TRBD2 matches at 7 bases. The germline V gene encodes CDR1 MDHEN and CDR2 SYDVKM. The CDR3 loop spans 13 amino acids. J lost 3 bases, V lost 3 bases, and 2 bases had no gene match. The CDR3 here is CASSFASGYEQYF. DNA for the CDR3: TGTGCCAGCAGTTTTGCTAGCGGCTACGAGCAGTACTTC.

The chain has TRBV5-4 and TRBJ2-3; 9 nucleotides match TRBD2. Germline V CDR1 and CDR2: SGHNT, YYREEE (reference sequence). The CDR3 runs to 16 residues. With 4 bases clipped from V and 1 base from J, the junction kept 7 bases outside the gene matches. Here the CDR3 reads CASSTLAGKGTDTQYF. As DNA, the CDR3 is TGTGCCAGCAGCACCCTAGCGGGAAAGGGCACAGATACGCAGTATTTT.

The V and J genes are TRBV7-2 and TRBJ2-1; 11 bases align to TRBD2. This CDR3 region has 14 residues. V trimming: 4 bases; J trimming: 13 bases; junction bases outside the gene matches: 9. Looked up from germline, CDR1 is SGHTA and CDR2 is FQGNSA. The CDR3 reads CASSSGLAAMDQFF. The DNA of the CDR3 is TGTGCCAGCAGCTCGGGACTAGCGGCTATGGATCAGTTCTTC.

J is TRBJ2-7 and V is TRBV27, with TRBD1 identical over 8 bases. Per germline, CDR1 MNHEY and CDR2 SMNVEV (reference sequence). The CDR3 is 18 amino acids. The ends lost 6 bases at V and 1 base at J; junction bases unmatched: 17. The CDR3 nucleotides read TGTGCCAGCAGCCTCAGGGGGCTTGGGAATGAAGGGTCCTACGAGCAGTACTTC. Encoded protein: CASSLRGLGNEGSYEQYF.

The chain combines TRBV27 with TRBJ2-3; perhaps TRBD1 as D (6 bases). The CDR3 totals 15 residues. Germline V gene data show CDR1 as MNHEY and CDR2 as SMNVEV (reference sequence). Trimming shortened V by 10 bases and J by 0 bases, and 17 bases separated the two germline ends. Here the CDR3 DNA reads TGTGCCACCAAACAGGGTTTCACTAGCACAGATACGCAGTATTTT. Amino acid sequence: CATKQGFTSTDTQYF.

The V call is TRBV4-3, the J call TRBJ1-1; D unresolved. CDR3 size: 13 residues. V gave up 3 bases and J gave up 3 bases, with 8 bases separating them. Germline V gives CDR1 LGHNA, CDR2 YSLEER. CDR3 protein: CASSHHRYTEAFF. The CDR3 DNA reads TGCGCCAGCAGCCATCACCGGTACACTGAAGCTTTCTTT.

The V gene is TRBV6-6, the J gene TRBJ2-7; D is possibly TRBD2 (5 bases). CDR3 length: 14 residues. Trimming stripped 2 bases from V and 3 bases from J, with 11 bases between. The germline CDR1 and CDR2 sequences are MNHNY and SVGAGI (reference sequence). The CDR3 DNA reads TGTGCCAGCAGTTACCGGGGAGAGGGCTACGAGCAGTACTTC. Translated: CASSYRGEGYEQYF.